Each of the 32 T cell receptor beta chains below was sequenced from the same sample in a study of cytomegalovirus exposure and HLA in healthy donors. The PCR contained 60 Vbeta and 13 Jbeta primers. Repertoires were generated with immunoSEQ multiplex PCR, while TCRdb's copy carries only in-frame clones and drops some. The sample includes over 150,000 clones, under 80% of them seen just once. The sample comprised PBMCs. The receptors were gathered from a woman aged 45-59 years in good health and CMV-seropositive.

This chain uses TRBV5-1 with TRBJ2-5; 7 positions agree with TRBD1. Trimming removed 0 bases from V and 5 bases from J; junction bases left unmatched: 7. The CDR3 totals 15 residues. Germline V gene data show CDR1 as SGHRS and CDR2 as YFSETQ. CDR3 sequence (DNA): TGCGCCAGCAGCTTGGAGGGCAGACAGGGCGAGACCCAGTACTTC. Translation: CASSLEGRQGETQYF.

V usage is TRBV7-9 and J usage is TRBJ2-7; unclear D gene. The germline V gene encodes CDR1 SEHNR and CDR2 FQNEAQ (reference sequence). The length of the CDR3 is 12 residues. The ends were cut back, 6 bases at V and 4 bases at J, with 10 bases in the middle. The CDR3 DNA reads TGTGCCAGCAGTCTATCCCCTTACGAGCAGTACTTC. Protein sequence: CASSLSPYEQYF.

This clone was seen only once. CDR3 in DNA: TGCGCCAGCAGCTTCCAGGGGGCGAACACTGAAGCTTTCTTT. This sequence encodes CASSFQGANTEAFF. V usage is TRBV5-1 and J usage is TRBJ1-1, with 8 bases identical to TRBD1. V lost 2 bases to trimming and J lost 1 base; unmatched junction nucleotides: 1. The length of the CDR3 is 14 residues. CDR1 and CDR2 from the germline V gene are SGHRS and YFSETQ.

Turning to this clone: An end of the junction differs from the germline gene, which may be a read error. This chain joins TRBV13 and TRBJ1-6; unclear D gene. This CDR3 has 14 amino acids. Germline V gene data show CDR1 as PRHDT and CDR2 as FYEKMQ (reference sequence). CDR3 residues: CASSSVSFNPPLHF. DNA of the CDR3: TGTGCCAGCAGCTCGGTTTCTTTTAATCCACCCCTCCACTTT.

This clone has a single count. CDR3: CASSPGGTIYF. Written as DNA, the CDR3 is TGTGCCAGCAGTCCCGGGGGCACCATATATTTT. The chain recombines TRBV2 with TRBJ1-3; D is possibly TRBD1 (5 bases). V was shortened by 5 bases and J by 9 bases, with 8 bases between the two germline ends. CDR1 SNHLY and CDR2 FYNNEI come from the germline V gene. The CDR3 is 11 residues long.

The J gene is TRBJ2-7, the V gene TRBV5-1; 10 bases are a match to TRBD1. The CDR3 extends over 15 amino acids. Germline-derived CDR1 and CDR2 are SGHRS and YFSETQ. V gave up 2 bases and J gave up 6 bases; unmatched junction bases: 8. CDR3 in amino acids: CASSFGRTGGFEQYF. As DNA, the CDR3 is TGCGCCAGCAGCTTCGGTAGGACAGGGGGGTTCGAGCAGTACTTC.

The rearrangement uses TRBV18 and TRBJ1-2, with 7 bases fitting TRBD1. V was pared by 6 bases and J by 3 bases, with 10 bases of the junction left unmatched. Germline CDR1 KGHSH, CDR2 LQKENI. This CDR3 comprises 15 residues. The CDR3 loop reads CASSPQGEDYYGYTF. The CDR3 DNA sequence: TGTGCCAGCTCGCCGCAGGGGGAAGACTACTATGGCTACACCTTC.

The chain has TRBV5-1 and TRBJ1-1; the match to TRBD1 covers 8 bases. CDR3 length equals 13 residues. Germline V CDR1 and CDR2: SGHRS, YFSETQ. Trimming at V came to 4 bases and at J to 4 bases, leaving 3 bases not matched to a gene. CDR3 loop: CASSPTGATEAFF. DNA for the CDR3: TGCGCCAGCAGCCCGACAGGGGCCACTGAAGCTTTCTTT.

The chain has TRBV27 and TRBJ1-5; the D is unclear. The CDR3 is 13 residues long. The germline gives CDR1 MNHEY, CDR2 SMNVEV (reference sequence). Between the trimmed V and J ends, which lost 3 bases and 7 bases, there was a span of 10 bases. As DNA, the CDR3 is TGTGCCAGCAGTTTCCGCCTAGGACAGCCCCAGCATTTT. This gives the protein CASSFRLGQPQHF.

V and J are TRBV7-2 and TRBJ2-1; 9 bases map to TRBD2. From germline, CDR1 is SGHTA and CDR2 FQGNSA. V dropped 5 bases and J dropped 3; count of bases not matched to a gene: 5. This CDR3 has 15 amino acids. CDR3 nucleotide sequence: TGTGCCAGCAGCCCGCGGGGGGGAAGCTACAATGAGCAGTTCTTC. It translates to CASSPRGGSYNEQFF. The entire variable domain, with the rest obtained from reference TRBV7-2 and TRBJ2-1, is as follows: GAGVSQSPSNKVTEKGKDVELRCDPISGHTALYWYRQSLGQGLEFLIYFQGNSAPDKSGLPSDRFSAERTGGSVSTLTIQRTQQEDSAVYLCASSPRGGSYNEQFFGPGTRLTVL.

The genes are TRBV7-8 and TRBJ1-5, with D possibly matching TRBD1 (6 bases). The CDR3 has 14 residues. Trimming pared 5 bases from V and 6 bases from J, leaving 14 bases between. Germline V gives CDR1 SGHVS, CDR2 FQNEAQ. The CDR3 bases are TGTGCCAGCAGCCAAAGGGGGAAAAGTCAGCCCCAGCATTTT. Translating gives CASSQRGKSQPQHF.

V gene TRBV5-1 combines with J gene TRBJ2-1; 10 bases fit TRBD2. The CDR3 length is 16 residues. Losses at the gene ends were 4 bases for V and 4 bases for J; bases not matched to a gene: 8. Germline CDR1 SGHRS, CDR2 YFSETQ. CDR3 region: CASSPSKRGGYNEQFF. Written as DNA, the CDR3 is TGCGCCAGCAGCCCCTCGAAGCGGGGGGGTTACAATGAGCAGTTCTTC.

On this clone itself: Distinct nucleotide sequences in the sample also encode this CDR3. CDR3 protein: CASSLGQGEEKLFF. Here the CDR3 DNA reads TGTGCCAGCAGCCTCGGACAGGGCGAAGAAAAACTGTTTTTT. J is TRBJ1-4 and V is TRBV7-9; 8 bases align to TRBD1. Germline V gene sequence: CDR1 SEHNR, CDR2 FQNEAQ (reference sequence). The CDR3 sequence is 14 residues long. The ends lost 5 bases at V and 8 bases at J; junction bases unmatched: 7.

The chain combines TRBV6-5 with TRBJ1-2; 8 nucleotides align to TRBD1. Germline V gene sequence: CDR1 MNHEY, CDR2 SVGAGI. V shed 5 bases, J shed 6 bases, and the junction held 5 bases outside the gene matches. The CDR3 has 13 amino acids. CDR3 sequence: CASSQTGVDGYTF. In DNA, the CDR3 is TGTGCCAGCAGTCAGACAGGGGTCGATGGCTACACCTTC.

This chain connects TRBV25-1 to TRBJ2-3; 9 nucleotides line up with TRBD2. Germline CDR1 is MGHDK and CDR2 is SYGVNS. CDR3 length: 17 residues. The trim removed 4 bases at V and 2 bases at J, leaving 10 bases unmatched. CDR3 bases: TGTGCCAGCAGTGGGAGCGGGGGGAACTCTGACACAGATACGCAGTATTTT. Its protein is CASSGSGGNSDTDTQYF.

The rearrangement links TRBV28 to TRBJ2-2, with D perhaps matching TRBD1 (6 bases). The germline CDR1 and CDR2 sequences are MDHEN and SYDVKM. This CDR3 spans 18 amino acids. Trimming stripped 5 bases from V and 3 bases from J, with 22 bases between. The CDR3 DNA sequence: TGTGCCAGCAGTGCCGGTGAATTGTGGGGGCAGGACACCGGGGAGCTGTTTTTT. It specifies CASSAGELWGQDTGELFF.

The chain uses TRBV10-1 and TRBJ1-6; D is unclear. The CDR3 is made up of 12 amino acids. V dropped 7 bases and J dropped 7 bases, with 8 bases sitting between them. CDR1 and CDR2 (germline): WNHNN, SYGVQD (reference sequence). This chain's CDR3 is CASTDGNSPLHF. The CDR3 DNA is TGCGCCAGCACCGACGGGAATTCACCCCTCCACTTT.

The rearrangement uses TRBV13 and TRBJ2-7, with D possibly TRBD1 on 6 matching bases. Germline values: CDR1 PRHDT, CDR2 FYEKMQ (reference sequence). The V and J ends lost 5 bases and 0 bases respectively, with 11 bases between them. The CDR3 length is 14 residues. DNA for the CDR3: TGTGCCAGCAGCCCCCCCAGGGGCTCCTACGAGCAGTACTTC. It yields the protein CASSPPRGSYEQYF.

CDR3 in DNA: TGCGCCAGCAGCTTGGAAGGCGGGGGGAACACCGGGGAGCTGTTTTTT. Amino acid sequence: CASSLEGGGNTGELFF. The V call is TRBV5-1, the J call TRBJ2-2; TRBD2 aligns across 7 bases. Trimming took 0 bases from V and 1 from J; bases not matched to a gene: 3. Germline V gene sequence: CDR1 SGHRS, CDR2 YFSETQ. The CDR3 has 16 residues.

The chain carries TRBV2 and TRBJ1-1, with a tentative D call TRBD1 (5 bases). From germline, CDR1 is SNHLY and CDR2 FYNNEI. With 5 bases removed from V and 4 bases from J, the gap between germline ends came to 17 bases. The CDR3 spans 15 residues. Written as DNA, the CDR3 is TGTGCCAGCAGTTTGCGAGGGACTGGGGGCACTGAAGCTTTCTTT. Its protein is CASSLRGTGGTEAFF.

The CDR3 loop reads CATLRNSGSEQYF. CDR3 nucleotide sequence: TGTGCCACCCTACGAAATAGCGGTAGCGAGCAGTACTTC. This chain links TRBV6-6 with TRBJ2-7, with D possibly matching TRBD2 (6 bases). The V end lost 10 bases, the J end lost 6 bases, and 19 bases lay between the germline ends. The CDR3 contains 13 residues. The germline V gene encodes CDR1 MNHNY and CDR2 SVGAGI (reference sequence).

The chain recombines TRBV25-1 with TRBJ1-2; TRBD1 aligns across 10 bases. The CDR3 sequence is 13 residues long. Trimming took 2 bases from V and 7 from J; bases not matched to a gene: 1. Per the germline V gene, CDR1 is MGHDK and CDR2 is SYGVNS. CDR3 coding DNA: TGTGCCAGCAGTGAAGGACAGGGGGTTGGCTACACCTTC. Amino acid sequence: CASSEGQGVGYTF.

This clone was counted once. DNA for the CDR3: TGTGCCAGCACCGAGACAGCCTCTGGAAACACCATATATTTT. It yields the protein CASTETASGNTIYF. The chain combines TRBV2 with TRBJ1-3; D is perhaps TRBD1 (5 bases). This CDR3 spans 14 amino acids. Germline loops: CDR1 SNHLY, CDR2 FYNNEI. V was cut by 7 bases and J by 0 bases, with 10 bases left in between.

The rearrangement joins TRBV29-1 to TRBJ2-7, with 10 positions matching TRBD2. With 1 base clipped from V and 4 bases from J, the junction kept 1 base outside the gene matches. CDR1 and CDR2 from the germline V gene are SQVTM and ANQGSEA. The CDR3 is made up of 13 amino acids. The CDR3 nucleotides read TGCAGCGTTGAAGCTAGCGGGGGATACGAGCAGTACTTC. Translated: CSVEASGGYEQYF.

This clone was seen a few times. This chain uses TRBV5-4 with TRBJ2-3; 8 bases agree with TRBD1. The V and J ends lost 0 bases and 2 bases, in that order; junction bases with no gene match: 5. The germline CDR1 and CDR2 sequences are SGHNT and YYREEE (reference sequence). This CDR3 has 16 amino acids. CDR3 in DNA: TGTGCCAGCAGCTTGGGGGACAGGTACATCACAGATACGCAGTATTTT. Amino acid sequence: CASSLGDRYITDTQYF.

The chain links TRBV14 to TRBJ2-5; D might be TRBD1 (6 bases). The CDR3 loop spans 15 amino acids. The germline V gene encodes CDR1 SGHDN and CDR2 FVKESK. V lost 0 bases to trimming and J lost 3 bases, with 11 bases between them. The CDR3 bases are TGTGCCAGCAGCCAAGAGTTAGGGGGAGAAGAGACCCAGTACTTC. It yields the protein CASSQELGGEETQYF.

V gene TRBV9 combines with J gene TRBJ2-5; 12 bases align to TRBD1. Germline lookup yields CDR1 SGDLS and CDR2 YYNGEE. The junction had 3 bases not matched to a gene; V was cut back by 2 bases and J by 4 bases. The CDR3 contains 15 residues. The CDR3 region has the DNA TGTGCCAGCAGCGTCGGGACAGGGGGCATAGAGACCCAGTACTTC. Residues: CASSVGTGGIETQYF.

The CDR3 is CASSPGTPNTGELFF. Here the CDR3 DNA reads TGTGCCAGCAGCCCCGGGACACCGAACACCGGGGAGCTGTTTTTT. The J gene is TRBJ2-2, the V gene TRBV11-2, with D maybe TRBD1 (6 bases). Germline CDR1 SGHAT, CDR2 FQNNGV. V lost 5 bases, J lost 0 bases, and 10 bases lay in between. The CDR3 length is 15 residues.

The chain is built from TRBV5-1 and TRBJ2-7; 7 nucleotides align to TRBD1. Germline loops: CDR1 SGHRS, CDR2 YFSETQ. Losses at the gene ends were 3 bases for V and 3 bases for J; bases not matched to a gene: 9. The CDR3 is made up of 15 amino acids. The CDR3 here is CASSSHPTGFYEQYF. Written as DNA, the CDR3 is TGCGCCAGCAGCTCCCACCCGACAGGGTTCTACGAGCAGTACTTC.

This clone was found once. This chain connects TRBV18 to TRBJ2-5; no clear D. The V gene's germline CDR1 is KGHSH and CDR2 LQKENI. Trimming left V 5 bases short and J 2 bases short, with 6 bases between. The CDR3 has 12 amino acids. The CDR3 loop reads CASSSNQETQYF. Written as DNA, the CDR3 is TGTGCCAGCTCATCCAATCAAGAGACCCAGTACTTC. Supplemented by reference TRBV18 and TRBJ2-5, the full variable domain reads NAGVMQNPRHLVRRRGQEARLRCSPMKGHSHVYWYRQLPEEGLKFMVYLQKENIIDESGMPKERFSAEFPKEGPSILRIQQVVRGDSAAYFCASSSNQETQYFGPGTRLLVL.

The rearrangement uses TRBV2 and TRBJ2-5, with 8 nucleotides matching TRBD2. Germline CDR1 is SNHLY and CDR2 is FYNNEI. The CDR3 is made up of 13 amino acids. V was clipped by 6 bases and J by 5 bases; unmatched bases: 5. The CDR3 here is CASRTGGGETQYF. The CDR3 DNA sequence: TGTGCCAGCAGGACGGGGGGGGGCGAGACCCAGTACTTC.

The chain joins TRBV7-3 to TRBJ1-6; possibly TRBD1 for D (5 bases). Trimming removed 4 bases at V and 9 bases at J, with 16 bases between. The CDR3 contains 15 residues. Germline V gives CDR1 SGHTA, CDR2 FQGTGA. The CDR3 coding sequence is TGTGCCAGCAGCTCGACAAGCCACGGGGGTTCACCCCTCCACTTT. Translated, it gives CASSSTSHGGSPLHF.